This entry describes one T cell receptor beta chain. Its antigen is not identified. Naive-designated CD8 cells lacked CD45RO, were positively enriched for CCR7, and omitted terminally differentiated effector memory CD45RA+ cells. The germline CDR1 and CDR2 sequences are SEHNR and FQNEAQ (reference sequence). The CDR3 extends over 15 amino acids. V gave up 3 bases and J gave up 7 bases; unmatched junction bases: 7. The authors loaded about 200 ng DNA, some 32,000 T cell genomes, into sorted-subset replicate PCRs. Repertoires were generated with immunoSEQ multiplex PCR, while TCRdb's copy carries only in-frame clones and drops some. The table shows 2 million or so clones, with approximately 94% occurring only once. This specimen comes from a study of shared clonotypes between healthy human individuals. About the study: Three CD4 naive, three CD4 memory, two CD8 naive and one CD8 memory plate were used per donor. Study-wide points: Researchers found naive subsets generally carried larger estimated richness than memory subsets.

Sequenced input: naive CD8+ T cells sorted from blood. The origin of this receptor is a man aged 18 to 30 in good health. V usage is TRBV7-9 and J usage is TRBJ2-1; 9 positions match TRBD2. The CDR3 DNA reads as TGTGCCAGCAGCTTTCTAGCGGGGTTCGTAAATGAGCAGTTCTTC. Residues: CASSFLAGFVNEQFF.